Below are 29 T cell receptor beta chains sequenced from a single sample in a study of beta chain features in type 1 diabetes. Reverse transcription of all isolated RNA meant that expressed TCRB transcripts were sequenced. TCRdb keeps only in-frame clones here, not all; method: immunoSEQ multiplex PCR. The data show over 500,000 clones, around 15% seen once. Sequencing was performed on naive CD4+ T cells from blood. Receptors originate from a man between 18 and 29 years old in good health.

CDR3: CAISDWGNEQFF. The CDR3 nucleotides read TGTGCCATCAGTGACTGGGGGAATGAGCAGTTCTTC. The chain carries TRBV10-3 and TRBJ2-1; D may correspond to TRBD1 or TRBD2 (5 bases each). CDR1 and CDR2 (germline): ENHRY, SYGVKD. The CDR3 extends over 12 amino acids. V was pared by 3 bases and J by 7 bases, with 7 bases between.

This clone came up a few times. The J gene is TRBJ1-1, the V gene TRBV5-6; unclear D gene. V was pared by 4 bases and J by 1 base, with 14 bases between. CDR1 is SGHDT, CDR2 YYEEEE, per germline. The CDR3 has 15 amino acids. The CDR3 DNA reads TGTGCCAGCAGCCCCCGGACTTCCTGGAACACTGAAGCTTTCTTT. This translates into CASSPRTSWNTEAFF. The complete variable domain, with remaining parts taken from reference TRBV5-6 and TRBJ1-1, reads DAGVTQSPTHLIKTRGQQVTLRCSPKSGHDTVSWYQQALGQGPQFIFQYYEEEERQRGNFPDRFSGHQFPNYSSELNVNALLLGDSALYLCASSPRTSWNTEAFFGQGTRLTVV.

This clone was detected once. The V and J genes are TRBV9 and TRBJ1-2, with D uncertain. This CDR3 region has 14 residues. CDR1 and CDR2 from the germline V gene are SGDLS and YYNGEE. V gave up 0 bases and J gave up 9 bases, with 15 bases separating them. Here the CDR3 reads CASSVGASFGSYTF. The CDR3 DNA reads as TGTGCCAGCAGCGTAGGAGCCTCCTTTGGAAGCTACACCTTC.

This clone was observed a handful of times. V usage is TRBV27 and J usage is TRBJ1-6; D gene unclear. With 6 bases removed from V and 0 bases from J, the gap between germline ends came to 12 bases. The germline CDR1 and CDR2 sequences are MNHEY and SMNVEV (reference sequence). The CDR3 is 16 residues long. CDR3 bases: TGTGCCAGCAGCTCTCTGATTAGCTCCTATAATTCACCCCTCCACTTT. The encoded protein is CASSSLISSYNSPLHF.

This clone was seen only a few times. The chain carries TRBV6-5 and TRBJ1-2; 7 bases fit TRBD1. From germline, CDR1 is MNHEY and CDR2 SVGAGI. Trimming at V came to 2 bases and at J to 2 bases, leaving 5 bases not matched to a gene. CDR3 length: 15 amino acids. CDR3 nucleotides: TGTGCCAGCAGTTACCGCGGACAGGTGAACTATGGCTACACCTTC. Translation: CASSYRGQVNYGYTF.

This clone was counted between two and nine times. This chain joins TRBV6-5 and TRBJ2-7, with D perhaps matching TRBD2 (5 bases). The CDR3 runs to 15 residues. Germline V gene sequence: CDR1 MNHEY, CDR2 SVGAGI. Between the trimmed V and J ends, which lost 2 bases and 0 bases, there was a span of 11 bases. The CDR3 loop is CASSYVAGGSYEQYF. The CDR3 DNA sequence: TGTGCCAGCAGTTACGTCGCAGGAGGCTCCTACGAGCAGTACTTC.

This clone was seen many times. Within the sample, other DNA sequences also encode this same CDR3. The chain combines TRBV18 with TRBJ2-7; unclear D gene. CDR1 KGHSH and CDR2 LQKENI come from the germline V gene. V was shortened by 2 bases and J by 3 bases, with 2 bases between the two germline ends. The CDR3 loop spans 11 amino acids. The CDR3 coding sequence is TGTGCCAGCTCACCAGACTACGAGCAGTACTTC. It translates to CASSPDYEQYF.

For the CDR3, the DNA is TGTGCCAGCACCACCCCCCGAGGTGAAATGAGGCAGTTCTTC. Residues: CASTTPRGEMRQFF. The chain joins TRBV6-5 to TRBJ2-1; no clear D gene. CDR1 is MNHEY and CDR2 is SVGAGI in the germline V gene. The CDR3 spans 14 residues. The V gene lost 7 bases and the J gene lost 12 bases, with 22 bases spanning the gap.

The chain's CDR3 is CASSVSEQFF. The CDR3 DNA reads as TGTGCCAGCAGTGTAAGTGAGCAGTTCTTC. V usage is TRBV2 and J usage is TRBJ2-1; D is unresolved. The CDR3 has 10 residues. Trimming removed 4 bases at V and 9 bases at J, with 4 bases between. The germline V gene has CDR1 SNHLY and CDR2 FYNNEI.

The chain uses TRBV7-2 and TRBJ2-1; D is unclear. Trimming shortened V by 4 bases and J by 1 base, and 5 bases separated the two germline ends. From germline, CDR1 is SGHTA and CDR2 FQGNSA. There are 13 residues in the CDR3. CDR3 coding DNA: TGTGCCAGCAGCTCTAGGTCCTACAATGAGCAGTTCTTC. Translated, it gives CASSSRSYNEQFF.

This rearrangement joins TRBV5-1 to TRBJ1-1, with D maybe TRBD1 (5 bases). Deletions cut 3 bases from V and 7 bases from J, with 25 bases between. The CDR3 contains 17 residues. CDR1 SGHRS and CDR2 YFSETQ come from the germline V gene. The CDR3 here is CASSWGSAGRTYLEAFF. The CDR3 DNA sequence: TGCGCCAGCAGCTGGGGGTCAGCAGGGCGGACTTATCTTGAAGCTTTCTTT.

The chain links TRBV7-9 to TRBJ1-5, with 7 bases that match TRBD1. With 1 base clipped from V and 2 bases from J, the junction kept 2 bases outside the gene matches. The CDR3 has 15 residues. Germline loops: CDR1 SEHNR, CDR2 FQNEAQ (reference sequence). CDR3 sequence reads: CASSLVGQGNQPQHF. CDR3 sequence (DNA): TGTGCCAGCAGCTTAGTTGGACAGGGCAATCAGCCCCAGCATTTT.

This clone has a handful of counts. The chain links TRBV29-1 to TRBJ2-1; weak D call: TRBD1 (6 bases). The ends were cut back, 4 bases at V and 6 bases at J, with 16 bases in the middle. There are 14 residues in the CDR3. From germline, CDR1 is SQVTM and CDR2 ANQGSEA. CDR3 coding DNA: TGCAGCGTTGTCTTCCAACCAGGGGTCAATGAGCAGTTCTTC. This sequence encodes CSVVFQPGVNEQFF.

This clone was picked up a small number of times. V is TRBV29-1 and J is TRBJ1-2; D is possibly TRBD1 (6 bases). The CDR3 contains 14 residues. Germline V gene data show CDR1 as SQVTM and CDR2 as ANQGSEA. V was pared by 4 bases and J by 4 bases, with 16 bases between. The CDR3 reads CSVVGAGEVYGYTF. DNA for the CDR3: TGCAGCGTTGTAGGTGCAGGGGAGGTCTATGGCTACACCTTC.

The chain joins TRBV7-2 to TRBJ2-7, with TRBD1 matching 8 bases. Germline CDR1 is SGHTA and CDR2 is FQGNSA. J gave up 2 bases and V 2 bases, and 5 bases lay outside the gene matches. The CDR3 extends over 15 amino acids. The CDR3 region has the DNA TGTGCCAGCAGCTTAAGGACAGGGTCCCCCTACGAGCAGTACTTC. Its translation: CASSLRTGSPYEQYF. Filled out from reference TRBV7-2 and TRBJ2-7, the complete variable domain reads GAGVSQSPSNKVTEKGKDVELRCDPISGHTALYWYRQSLGQGLEFLIYFQGNSAPDKSGLPSDRFSAERTGGSVSTLTIQRTQQEDSAVYLCASSLRTGSPYEQYFGPGTRLTVT.

This clone showed up just a few times. This rearrangement joins TRBV28 to TRBJ1-1; D unclear. CDR1 is MDHEN and CDR2 is SYDVKM in the germline V gene. The CDR3 covers 13 residues. The V and J ends lost 4 bases and 0 bases respectively, with 6 bases between them. CDR3 loop: CASSSSMNTEAFF. CDR3 nucleotide sequence: TGTGCCAGCAGTTCTAGCATGAACACTGAAGCTTTCTTT.

This clone was observed a handful of times. The chain couples TRBV11-2 to TRBJ1-1; D call uncertain. V shed 3 bases and J shed 1 base, with 6 bases lying between them. Germline CDR1 is SGHAT and CDR2 is FQNNGV. CDR3 size: 13 residues. The CDR3 nucleotides are TGTGCCAGCAGCTTCCGAGGGAACACTGAAGCTTTCTTT. Its translation is CASSFRGNTEAFF.

A few counts support this clone. The chain recombines TRBV5-5 with TRBJ2-7, with TRBD1 matching over 7 bases. There are 13 residues in the CDR3. V lost 3 bases and J lost 2; bases outside the gene matches: 2. Germline V gene lookup returns CDR1 SGHKS and CDR2 YYEKEE (reference sequence). The CDR3 loop is CASSWQGAYEQYF. For the CDR3, the DNA is TGTGCCAGCAGCTGGCAGGGGGCCTACGAGCAGTACTTC.

The CDR3 nucleotides read TGTGCCAGCAGCTTGGTGGGGGGCTCTGGAAACACCATATATTTT. Residues: CASSLVGGSGNTIYF. The J gene is TRBJ1-3, the V gene TRBV5-4; TRBD1 might be the D (5 bases). Trimming removed 0 bases from V and 0 bases from J, with 7 bases in between. This CDR3 comprises 15 residues. The germline V gene has CDR1 SGHNT and CDR2 YYREEE (reference sequence).

This clone has a handful of counts. The gene calls are TRBV7-9 and TRBJ2-7; 8 bases agree with TRBD1. V dropped 3 bases and J dropped 4; count of bases not matched to a gene: 2. The germline V gene encodes CDR1 SEHNR and CDR2 FQNEAQ (reference sequence). This CDR3 contains 13 residues. The CDR3 reads CASSFTGGYEQYF. CDR3 nucleotide sequence: TGTGCCAGCAGCTTTACAGGGGGATACGAGCAGTACTTC.

V gene TRBV13 combines with J gene TRBJ1-2; a weak D match, TRBD1 (5 bases). Trimming shortened V by 0 bases and J by 6 bases, and 8 bases separated the two germline ends. From germline, CDR1 is PRHDT and CDR2 FYEKMQ (reference sequence). CDR3 length: 13 residues. DNA for the CDR3: TGTGCCAGCAGCTTAGGCAGGGTGGATGGCTACACCTTC. The encoded protein is CASSLGRVDGYTF.

A few counts support this clone. The chain is built from TRBV30 and TRBJ1-2; tentatively, D is TRBD1 (6 bases). CDR3 length: 13 residues. V lost 3 bases and J lost 8, with 16 bases in between. From germline, CDR1 is GTSNPN and CDR2 SVGIG (reference sequence). CDR3 in amino acids: CAWSGGGPWGYTF. CDR3 DNA sequence: TGTGCCTGGAGCGGGGGGGGCCCTTGGGGCTACACCTTC.

The V call is TRBV5-4, the J call TRBJ2-5; perhaps TRBD1 as D (5 bases). Germline V gene data show CDR1 as SGHNT and CDR2 as YYREEE (reference sequence). This CDR3 is 15 amino acids long. V was cut by 5 bases and J by 0 bases, with 14 bases left in between. The CDR3 bases are TGTGCCAGCAGGAGTGGAGACAGAGACCAAGAGACCCAGTACTTC. Its translation: CASRSGDRDQETQYF.

V is TRBV27 and J is TRBJ2-6, with D unresolved. Trimming shortened V by 8 bases and J by 1 base, and 6 bases separated the two germline ends. The germline V gene has CDR1 MNHEY and CDR2 SMNVEV (reference sequence). The CDR3 covers 13 residues. The CDR3 reads CASYSSGANVLTF. In DNA, the CDR3 is TGTGCCAGCTACAGTTCTGGGGCCAACGTCCTGACTTTC.

CDR3 DNA: TGCGCCAGCAGCCAAGCTGGGGCTGGGGCCAACGTCCTGACTTTC. It specifies CASSQAGAGANVLTF. The V gene is TRBV4-3, the J gene TRBJ2-6; D gene uncertain. This CDR3 spans 15 amino acids. V was clipped by 1 base and J by 2 bases, with 6 bases between them. Germline V CDR1 and CDR2: LGHNA, YSLEER.

The chain recombines TRBV19 with TRBJ2-2, with D perhaps being TRBD1 or TRBD2 (5 bases each). The length of the CDR3 is 15 residues. The germline V gene encodes CDR1 LNHDA and CDR2 SQIVND (reference sequence). The V and J ends lost 1 base and 9 bases respectively, with 15 bases between them. The CDR3 nucleotides are TGTGCCAGTAGTATAGGGGGACGGACCAACCGGGAGCTGTTTTTT. Translated, it gives CASSIGGRTNRELFF.

This clone was picked up a small number of times. This chain links TRBV7-2 with TRBJ1-2, with a tentative D call TRBD1 (6 bases). The CDR3 has 15 amino acids. Per the germline V gene, CDR1 is SGHTA and CDR2 is FQGNSA. The V and J ends lost 0 bases and 2 bases respectively, with 10 bases between them. CDR3 bases: TGTGCCAGCAGCTTAGCAGGGGGTCCAAACTATGGCTACACCTTC. Residues: CASSLAGGPNYGYTF.

V and J are TRBV4-3 and TRBJ1-4; TRBD1 matches 8 bases. Germline CDR1 reads LGHNA; CDR2 reads YSLEER. There are 15 residues in the CDR3. V trimming: 3 bases; J trimming: 5 bases; junction bases outside the gene matches: 5. The CDR3 loop reads CASSQGQVRNEKLFF. The DNA of the CDR3 is TGCGCCAGCAGCCAGGGACAGGTCCGGAATGAAAAACTGTTTTTT.

The chain recombines TRBV4-3 with TRBJ2-7; weak D call: TRBD1 (6 bases). Germline V lookup: CDR1 LGHNA, CDR2 YSLEER. Between the trimmed V and J ends, which lost 0 bases and 1 base, there was a span of 10 bases. CDR3 length equals 15 residues. CDR3 nucleotide sequence: TGCGCCAGCAGCCAAGATTTAGGGGGTTCCTACGAGCAGTACTTC. As protein: CASSQDLGGSYEQYF.